Below are 24 T cell receptor beta chains sequenced from a single sample in a study of T cells after yellow fever vaccination. TCRdb reanalysed the 5' RACE reads using MiXCR and keeps one entry per CDR3 protein. The sample lists about 68,000 distinct CDR3 sequences, less than 8.5% occurring once. Sequenced here: CD8+ T cells sorted from PBMCs, sampled about 41 days after the first yellow fever vaccination. The receptors here all came from a man between 18 and 29 years old who received the YFV17D yellow fever vaccine.

In its sample, this clonotype was seen many times. This chain joins TRBV7-2 and TRBJ2-7, with D perhaps TRBD1 (6 bases). Trimming removed 5 bases from V and 4 bases from J, with 15 bases in between. The CDR3 contains 14 residues. In germline, CDR1 is SGHTA, CDR2 FQGNSA. CDR3 sequence (DNA): TGTGCCAGCAGCCCAAACTCAGGGGTTTACGAGCAGTACGTC. This encodes CASSPNSGVYEQYV.

The genes are TRBV5-4 and TRBJ2-7, with unresolved D. CDR1 SGHNT and CDR2 YYREEE come from the germline V gene (reference sequence). V was cut by 2 bases and J by 3 bases, with 3 bases left in between. The CDR3 has 11 amino acids. CDR3 sequence (DNA): TGTGCCAGCAGCTTCGGCTACGAGCAGTACGTC. It is translated as CASSFGYEQYV.

Many counts were recorded for this clonotype. The rearrangement uses TRBV12-3 or TRBV12-4 and TRBJ1-1; the match to TRBD1 covers 7 bases. This CDR3 contains 16 residues. Trimming took 4 bases from V and 5 from J; bases not matched to a gene: 13. Written as DNA, the CDR3 is TGTGCCAGCAGTTCTCTTATAGGAGGGGGCGTAACTGAAGCTTTCTTT. This gives the protein CASSSLIGGGVTEAFF.

Ten or more counts support this clonotype. The chain links TRBV5-1 to TRBJ2-7, with 8 positions matching TRBD1. From germline, CDR1 is SGHRS and CDR2 YFSETQ. CDR3 length equals 15 residues. V lost 4 bases and J lost 0; bases outside the gene matches: 6. The CDR3 DNA follows: TGCGCCAGCAGCGTCGGGACAGGCGTCTCCTACGAGCAGTACTTC. Its protein is CASSVGTGVSYEQYF.

This clonotype was recorded at least ten times. The J gene is TRBJ2-1, the V gene TRBV19, with 8 bases matching TRBD1. CDR1 and CDR2 (germline): LNHDA, SQIVND (reference sequence). The CDR3 loop spans 15 amino acids. Trimming at V came to 10 bases and at J to 0 bases, leaving 8 bases not matched to a gene. The CDR3 nucleotides read TGTGCCACCGGGGGACAGGTTAGCTCCTACAATGAGCAGTTCTTC. Amino acid sequence: CATGGQVSSYNEQFF.

This clonotype has at least ten counts. The chain has TRBV7-6 and TRBJ2-1; D is uncertain. From germline, CDR1 is SGHVS and CDR2 FNYEAQ. This CDR3 contains 12 residues. Trimming took off 1 base at V and 7 bases at J, with 5 bases between the two ends. The CDR3 reads CASSLEGNEQFF. The CDR3 region has the DNA TGTGCCAGCAGCTTAGAGGGAAATGAGCAGTTCTTC.

This clonotype showed up many times. The rearrangement joins TRBV4-1 to TRBJ1-3; D call uncertain. Between the trimmed V and J ends, which lost 4 bases and 1 base, there was a span of 8 bases. The V gene's germline CDR1 is MGHRA and CDR2 YSYEKL. The CDR3 contains 14 residues. The CDR3 loop reads CASSPLDSGNTIYF. Here the CDR3 DNA reads TGCGCCAGCAGCCCGTTAGATTCTGGAAACACCATATATTTT.

This clonotype was counted ten times or more. The chain uses TRBV27 and TRBJ2-2; the D gene is possibly TRBD2 (6 bases). V lost 10 bases and J lost 7, with 28 bases in between. The CDR3 contains 17 residues. Germline CDR1 is MNHEY and CDR2 is SMNVEV (reference sequence). The CDR3 DNA follows: TGTGCCACGTCTCCCGGGACTCAGACTTTGTTGGACGGGGAGCTGTTTTTT. The encoded protein is CATSPGTQTLLDGELFF.

This clonotype was detected many times. The V and J genes are TRBV6-5 and TRBJ2-2; possibly TRBD1 for D (6 bases). There are 13 residues in the CDR3. Germline V gives CDR1 MNHEY, CDR2 SVGAGI. V gave up 4 bases and J gave up 6 bases, with 9 bases separating them. DNA of the CDR3: TGTGCCAGCAGTTTGCAGGGGCCCGGGGAGCTGTTTTTT. Translating gives CASSLQGPGELFF.

The table lists this clonotype with many counts. The rearrangement links TRBV7-9 to TRBJ2-7, with D perhaps matching TRBD2 (6 bases). The CDR3 length is 12 residues. From germline, CDR1 is SEHNR and CDR2 FQNEAQ (reference sequence). V was shortened by 5 bases and J by 4 bases, with 9 bases between the two germline ends. The chain's CDR3 is CASSRDLYEQYF. DNA for the CDR3: TGTGCCAGCAGCAGGGACTTGTACGAGCAGTACTTC.

Ten or more counts support this clonotype. The rearrangement uses TRBV6-5 and TRBJ2-5, with 8 bases identical to TRBD1. There are 13 residues in the CDR3. CDR1 is MNHEY, CDR2 SVGAGI, per germline. V dropped 6 bases and J dropped 4; count of bases not matched to a gene: 4. CDR3: CASSSDRGETQYF. CDR3 DNA sequence: TGTGCCAGCAGCTCCGACAGGGGAGAGACCCAGTACTTC.

There are many counts of this clonotype. The chain is built from TRBV29-1 and TRBJ2-3; 10 bases map to TRBD2. Germline CDR1 SQVTM, CDR2 ANQGSEA. The CDR3 extends over 13 amino acids. With V trimmed by 7 bases and J by 3 bases, 4 bases remained unmatched. The CDR3 sequence is CSGILAGTDTQYF. The CDR3 DNA is TGCAGCGGAATACTAGCGGGGACAGATACGCAGTATTTT.

This clonotype was counted at least ten times. V usage is TRBV11-2 and J usage is TRBJ2-1, with TRBD1 as a possible D gene (5 bases). CDR1 and CDR2 from the germline V gene are SGHAT and FQNNGV. This CDR3 has 12 residues. Trimming left V 3 bases short and J 6 bases short, with 6 bases between. CDR3 DNA sequence: TGTGCCAGCAGCTTCCAGGGCAATGAGCAGTTCTTC. It yields the protein CASSFQGNEQFF. Combining the CDR3 with reference TRBV11-2 and TRBJ2-1 gives the whole variable domain EAGVAQSPRYKIIEKRQSVAFWCNPISGHATLYWYQQILGQGPKLLIQFQNNGVVDDSQLPKDRFSAERLKGVDSTLKIQPAKLEDSAVYLCASSFQGNEQFFGPGTRLTVL.

Many counts were recorded for this clonotype. V gene TRBV6-5 combines with J gene TRBJ2-5; D is possibly TRBD2 (5 bases). From germline, CDR1 is MNHEY and CDR2 SVGAGI. CDR3 length: 16 residues. V shed 5 bases and J shed 2 bases, with 18 bases lying between them. The CDR3 spells CASSPFQSGEQETQYF. CDR3 nucleotides: TGTGCCAGCAGTCCGTTCCAAAGCGGCGAGCAAGAGACCCAGTACTTC.

This clonotype was counted ten times or more. The chain uses TRBV7-2 and TRBJ2-7; D possibly corresponds to TRBD1 (5 bases). The CDR3 is made up of 15 amino acids. Between the trimmed V and J ends, which lost 1 base and 6 bases, there was a span of 16 bases. Germline loops: CDR1 SGHTA, CDR2 FQGNSA. For the CDR3, the DNA is TGTGCCAGCAGCTTAGAAGGGCCAGGGTTTAGCGAGCAGTACGTC. Its protein product is CASSLEGPGFSEQYV.

The table lists this clonotype with many counts. V and J are TRBV7-6 and TRBJ2-1, with D perhaps being TRBD1 or TRBD2 (6 bases each). Germline V gene lookup returns CDR1 SGHVS and CDR2 FNYEAQ. Trimming stripped 5 bases from V and 0 bases from J, with 17 bases between. The CDR3 contains 17 residues. DNA for the CDR3: TGTGCCAGCAGCCTACTCACGGGGGCGAGCTCCTACAATGAGCAGTTCTTC. Encoded protein: CASSLLTGASSYNEQFF.

This clonotype was seen only a few times. The chain uses TRBV2 and TRBJ2-3; TRBD2 aligns across 7 bases. After removal of 1 base from V and 6 bases from J, the junction contained 10 bases not matched to a gene. CDR3 length: 16 amino acids. Germline lookup yields CDR1 SNHLY and CDR2 FYNNEI. DNA for the CDR3: TGTGCCAGCAGTGAAGGGTCGGGCAGGGAGGGGGATACGCAGTATTTT. It yields the protein CASSEGSGREGDTQYF.

This clonotype was found a few times. This rearrangement joins TRBV10-2 to TRBJ2-1, with TRBD2 identical over 12 bases. The germline V gene has CDR1 WSHSY and CDR2 SAAADI. This CDR3 contains 17 residues. V shed 2 bases, J shed 5 bases, and the junction held 7 bases outside the gene matches. The CDR3 sequence: CASSEGLAGRSDNEQFF. As DNA, the CDR3 is TGCGCCAGCAGTGAGGGACTAGCGGGAAGATCCGACAATGAGCAGTTCTTC.

This clonotype was counted ten times or more. This chain joins TRBV20-1 and TRBJ2-7, with a possible D match to TRBD2 (5 bases). V was pared by 3 bases and J by 4 bases, with 13 bases between. The length of the CDR3 is 13 residues. The V gene's germline CDR1 is DFQATT and CDR2 SNEGSKA (reference sequence). CDR3 DNA: TGCAGTGCTAGGGACCTTCGCGGGTACGAGCAGTACTTC. Encoded protein: CSARDLRGYEQYF.

V gene TRBV6-1 combines with J gene TRBJ2-2, with D maybe TRBD2 (6 bases). V shed 8 bases and J shed 4 bases, with 20 bases lying between them. This CDR3 region has 16 residues. The germline CDR1 and CDR2 sequences are MNHNS and SASEGT. The CDR3 coding sequence is TGTGCCAGCTATCCCTGGCGGGGCAGCGGCACCGGGGAGCTGTTTTTT. Translation gives CASYPWRGSGTGELFF.

This clonotype was seen only a few times. This rearrangement joins TRBV5-5 to TRBJ2-7; D ambiguous. Looked up from germline, CDR1 is SGHKS and CDR2 is YYEKEE (reference sequence). The length of the CDR3 is 15 residues. Trimming shortened V by 1 base and J by 0 bases, and 11 bases separated the two germline ends. CDR3 protein: CASSLLAFDSYEQYV. CDR3 bases: TGTGCCAGCAGCTTGTTGGCCTTCGACTCCTACGAGCAGTACGTC.

There are many counts of this clonotype. The chain is built from TRBV4-1 and TRBJ1-2; D is ambiguous. With 4 bases removed from V and 5 bases from J, the gap between germline ends came to 14 bases. The germline gives CDR1 MGHRA, CDR2 YSYEKL. The CDR3 is made up of 14 amino acids. The chain's CDR3 is CASSRTRTPYGYTF. For the CDR3, the DNA is TGCGCCAGCAGCCGAACCCGGACCCCGTATGGCTACACCTTC.

This clonotype has a handful of counts. The V gene is TRBV11-2, the J gene TRBJ2-1; the match to TRBD2 covers 15 bases. V shed 3 bases and J 3 bases; nucleotides not matched to a gene: 15. CDR1 is SGHAT, CDR2 FQNNGV, per germline. The CDR3 is 21 amino acids. This CDR3 reads CASSFLRTSGGASSGYNEQFF. CDR3 sequence (DNA): TGTGCCAGCAGCTTTCTCCGGACTAGCGGGGGGGCCAGCTCGGGCTACAATGAGCAGTTCTTC. Together with reference TRBV11-2 and TRBJ2-1, the CDR3 gives the full variable domain: EAGVAQSPRYKIIEKRQSVAFWCNPISGHATLYWYQQILGQGPKLLIQFQNNGVVDDSQLPKDRFSAERLKGVDSTLKIQPAKLEDSAVYLCASSFLRTSGGASSGYNEQFFGPGTRLTVL.

This chain uses TRBV7-9 with TRBJ2-1, with 8 bases aligning to TRBD1. The CDR3 has 17 amino acids. V trimming: 4 bases; J trimming: 0 bases; junction bases outside the gene matches: 8. Germline V gene lookup returns CDR1 SEHNR and CDR2 FQNEAQ (reference sequence). CDR3 region: CASSSTATGASYNEQFF. CDR3 DNA sequence: TGTGCCAGCAGCTCAACAGCGACAGGGGCCTCCTACAATGAGCAGTTCTTC.